Sequencing of this TCR beta chain was carried out in a study of a mutant IDH1 vaccine in newly diagnosed glioma. Study-level information: Patients were pretreated with radiotherapy, temozolomide, or both, mostly both. Weeks 35 and 47 hosted visits V12 and V13, respectively.

Time point of the sample: week 47, end of study. Vaccination used 300 ug of mutant IDH1 20-mer peptide per dose, with topical imiquimod. Concerning this clone itself: The antigen is not known.

Libraries were prepared by immunoSEQ multiplex PCR; TCRdb keeps only in-frame clonotypes and omits some of them. The sample yields about 55,000 clones, about three quarters seen once. The germline CDR1 and CDR2 sequences are MGHDK and SYGVNS. Trimming shortened V by 6 bases and J by 0 bases, and 8 bases separated the two germline ends. The CDR3 contains 14 residues. Sequencing was performed on PBMCs, taken from a glioma patient whose treatment included an IDH1 peptide vaccine. The sequence derives from a middle-aged woman with glioma. Some clones in this sample may be carry-over from other donors' samples. The rearrangement uses TRBV25-1 and TRBJ1-4; D not certain. The chain's CDR3 is CASSAIATNEKLFF. The CDR3 DNA sequence: TGTGCCAGCAGCGCCATAGCAACTAATGAAAAACTGTTTTTT.